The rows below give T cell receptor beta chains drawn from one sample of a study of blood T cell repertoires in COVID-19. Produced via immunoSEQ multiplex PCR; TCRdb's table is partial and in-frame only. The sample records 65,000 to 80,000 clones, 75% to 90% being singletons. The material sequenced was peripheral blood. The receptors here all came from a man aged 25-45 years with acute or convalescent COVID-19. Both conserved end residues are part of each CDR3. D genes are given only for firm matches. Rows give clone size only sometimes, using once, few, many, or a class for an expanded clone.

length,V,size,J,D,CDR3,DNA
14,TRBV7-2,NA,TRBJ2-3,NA,CASSLAQATDTQYF,TGTGCCAGCAGCTTAGCCCAGGCCACAGATACGCAGTATTTT
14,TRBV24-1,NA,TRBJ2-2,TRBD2,CATSGAGVGGELFF,TGTGCCACCAGTGGAGCGGGAGTCGGCGGGGAGCTGTTTTTT
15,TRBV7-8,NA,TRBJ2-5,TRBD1,CASSLAGDRGETQYF,TGTGCCAGCAGCTTAGCTGGGGACAGGGGAGAGACCCAGTACTTC
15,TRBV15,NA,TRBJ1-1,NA,CATSRESGRYTEAFF,TGTGCCACCAGCAGAGAGTCAGGGAGGTACACTGAAGCTTTCTTT
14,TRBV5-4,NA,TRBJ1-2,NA,CASTPRAGDEGYTF,TGTGCCAGCACCCCGAGGGCGGGGGACGAGGGCTACACCTTC
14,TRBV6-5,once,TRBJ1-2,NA,CASSYSDSISGYTF,TGTGCCAGCAGTTACTCGGACAGTATCTCTGGCTACACCTTC
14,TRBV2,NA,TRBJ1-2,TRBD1,CASVRDRGGYGYTF,TGTGCCAGCGTAAGGGACAGGGGAGGCTATGGCTACACCTTC
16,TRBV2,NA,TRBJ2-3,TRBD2,CASSESSGGVTDTQYF,TGTGCCAGCAGTGAATCTAGCGGGGGGGTGACAGATACGCAGTATTTT
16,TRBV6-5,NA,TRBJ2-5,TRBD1,CASSYSTGGAGETQYF,TGTGCCAGCAGTTACTCGACAGGGGGCGCGGGGGAGACCCAGTACTTC
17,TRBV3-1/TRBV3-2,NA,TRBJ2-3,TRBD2,CASSVGLAGVITDTQYF,TGTGCCAGCAGTGTCGGGCTAGCGGGAGTAATCACAGATACGCAGTATTTT
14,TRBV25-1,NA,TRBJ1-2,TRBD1,CASSEPGQDYGYTF,TGTGCCAGCAGTGAACCGGGACAGGACTATGGCTACACCTTC
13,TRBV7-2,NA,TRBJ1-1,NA,CASSIRDRTEAFF,TGTGCCAGCAGCATCAGGGATCGCACTGAAGCTTTCTTT
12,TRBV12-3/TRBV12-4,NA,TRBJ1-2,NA,CASSLRRFGYTF,TGTGCCAGCAGTTTGAGGAGGTTTGGCTACACCTTC
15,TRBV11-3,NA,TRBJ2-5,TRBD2,CASSLDSGSFETQYF,TGTGCCAGCAGCTTGGATAGCGGGAGCTTCGAGACCCAGTACTTC
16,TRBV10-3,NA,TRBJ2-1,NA,CAISDRDKRAHNEQFF,TGTGCCATCAGTGACCGGGACAAAAGGGCTCACAATGAGCAGTTCTTC
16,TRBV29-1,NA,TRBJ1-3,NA,CSPDVRRAPSGNTIYF,TGCAGCCCTGACGTCCGCAGGGCTCCCTCTGGAAACACCATATATTTT
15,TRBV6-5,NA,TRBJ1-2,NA,CASSRQVTVYYGYTF,TGTGCCAGCAGTAGACAGGTTACGGTTTACTATGGCTACACCTTC
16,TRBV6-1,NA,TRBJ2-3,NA,CASSDRVKLSTDTQYF,TGTGCCAGCAGTGACAGGGTTAAATTGAGCACAGATACGCAGTATTTT
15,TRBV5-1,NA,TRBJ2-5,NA,CASSLDEQVQETQYF,TGCGCCAGCAGCTTGGACGAACAGGTCCAAGAGACCCAGTACTTC
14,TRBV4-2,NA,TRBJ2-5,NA,CASSITMDQETQYF,TGTGCCAGCAGCATAACTATGGACCAAGAGACCCAGTACTTC
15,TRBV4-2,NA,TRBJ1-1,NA,CASSQSGMGNTEAFF,TGTGCCAGCAGCCAGTCAGGGATGGGAAACACTGAAGCTTTCTTT
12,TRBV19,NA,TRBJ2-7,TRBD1,CASGDRYYEQYF,TGTGCCAGCGGGGACAGGTACTACGAGCAGTACTTC
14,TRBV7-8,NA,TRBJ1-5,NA,CASSLLGRGQPQHF,TGTGCCAGCAGCTTATTGGGGCGGGGGCAGCCCCAGCATTTT
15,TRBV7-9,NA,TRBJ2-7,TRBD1,CASSPRQGDYYEQYF,TGTGCCAGCAGCCCCCGACAGGGGGATTACTACGAGCAGTACTTC
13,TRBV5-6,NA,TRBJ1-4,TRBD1,CASSAITGGKLFF,TGTGCCAGCAGCGCCATAACAGGGGGGAAACTGTTTTTT
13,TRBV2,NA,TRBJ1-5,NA,CASSESNNQPQHF,TGTGCCAGCAGTGAGTCCAACAATCAGCCCCAGCATTTT
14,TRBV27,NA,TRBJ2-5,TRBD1,CASSDRGSQETQYF,TGTGCCAGCAGTGACAGGGGCAGCCAAGAGACCCAGTACTTC
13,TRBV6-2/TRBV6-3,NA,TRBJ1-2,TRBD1,CASSAGTGQGYTF,TGTGCCAGCAGTGCTGGGACAGGGCAAGGCTACACCTTC
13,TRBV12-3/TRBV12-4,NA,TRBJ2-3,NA,CAISPAKDGTQYF,TGTGCCATCAGTCCAGCGAAGGATGGTACGCAGTATTTT
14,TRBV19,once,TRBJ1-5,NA,CASSITGGNQPQHF,TGTGCCAGTAGTATAACGGGAGGCAATCAGCCCCAGCATTTT
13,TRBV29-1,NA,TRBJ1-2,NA,CSVVRLTGYGYTF,TGCAGCGTTGTGAGACTGACAGGTTATGGCTACACCTTC
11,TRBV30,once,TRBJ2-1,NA,CAWTIGGEQFF,TGTGCCTGGACTATAGGGGGTGAGCAGTTCTTC
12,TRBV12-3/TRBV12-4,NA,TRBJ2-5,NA,CASGGDGETQYF,TGTGCCAGTGGAGGGGATGGGGAGACCCAGTACTTC
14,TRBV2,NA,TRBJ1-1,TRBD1,CASKVQGVHTEAFF,TGTGCCAGCAAGGTACAGGGGGTGCACACTGAAGCTTTCTTT
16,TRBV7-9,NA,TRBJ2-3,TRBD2,CASSFTSGSSTDTQYF,TGTGCCAGCAGCTTCACTAGCGGCTCTAGCACAGATACGCAGTATTTT
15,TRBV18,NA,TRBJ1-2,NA,CASSLSRDAGRGYTF,TGTGCCAGCTCACTATCCCGGGACGCGGGAAGGGGCTACACCTTC
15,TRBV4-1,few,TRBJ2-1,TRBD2,CASSQDSGVYNEQFF,TGCGCCAGCAGCCAAGATAGCGGGGTATACAATGAGCAGTTCTTC
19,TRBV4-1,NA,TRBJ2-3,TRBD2,CASSLHPPGLAGGRDTQYF,TGCGCCAGCAGCCTCCACCCCCCGGGACTAGCGGGGGGGCGTGATACGCAGTATTTT
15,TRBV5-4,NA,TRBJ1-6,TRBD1,CASSFEGAGNSPLHF,TGTGCCAGCAGCTTCGAGGGGGCGGGTAATTCACCCCTCCACTTT
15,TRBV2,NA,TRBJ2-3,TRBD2,CASLGLAGFADTQYF,TGTGCCAGTCTGGGACTAGCGGGTTTCGCAGATACGCAGTATTTT
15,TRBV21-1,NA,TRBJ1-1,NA,CAPGLGRRANTEAFF,TGTGCCCCGGGTCTCGGGAGGAGGGCGAACACTGAAGCTTTCTTT
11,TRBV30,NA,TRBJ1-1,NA,CAWNYKHEAFF,TGTGCCTGGAACTACAAGCATGAAGCTTTCTTT